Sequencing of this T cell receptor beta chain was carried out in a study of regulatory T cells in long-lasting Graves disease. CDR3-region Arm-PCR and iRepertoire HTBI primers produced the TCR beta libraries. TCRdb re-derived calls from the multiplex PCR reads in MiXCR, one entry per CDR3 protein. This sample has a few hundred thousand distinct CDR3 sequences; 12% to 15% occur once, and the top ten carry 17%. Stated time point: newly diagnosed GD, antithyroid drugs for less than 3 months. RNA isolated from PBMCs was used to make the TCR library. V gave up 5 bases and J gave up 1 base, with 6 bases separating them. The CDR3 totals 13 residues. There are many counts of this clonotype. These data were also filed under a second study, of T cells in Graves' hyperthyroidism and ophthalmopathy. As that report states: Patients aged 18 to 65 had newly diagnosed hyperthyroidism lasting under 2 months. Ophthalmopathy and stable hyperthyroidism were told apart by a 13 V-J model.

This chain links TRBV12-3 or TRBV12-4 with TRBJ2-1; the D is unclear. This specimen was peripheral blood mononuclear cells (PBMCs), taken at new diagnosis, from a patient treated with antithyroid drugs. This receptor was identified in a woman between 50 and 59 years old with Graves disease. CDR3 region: CASSLTSYNEQFF. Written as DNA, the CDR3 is TGTGCCAGCAGTCTGACTTCCTACAATGAGCAGTTCTTC.